This entry concerns a single T cell receptor (beta chain). Its antigen is unknown. This specimen belongs to a study of long-term antiretroviral therapy in people with HIV. Whole-study context: The 2015 immediate-ART recommendation came about a decade after the earliest samples.

CDR1 is MDHEN and CDR2 is SYDVKM in the germline V gene. The CDR3 is 18 amino acids. The V end lost 3 bases, the J end lost 0 bases, and 18 bases lay between the germline ends. Findings of the study overall: Whichever time point was examined, clones expanded before ART dominated the repertoire. Post-ART samples showed increased diversity that remained below transplant donor control levels.

Sequencing relied on immunoSEQ assay v3.0, run at survey level. Using immunoSEQ multiplex PCR, the repertoire was profiled, and TCRdb retains in-frame clones only, with some absent. This table has roughly 23,000 clones, about four fifths appearing once. Specimens held roughly 0.9-11 million cryopreserved PBMC prior to DNA extraction. The input for sequencing was unsorted PBMCs, taken 1.5 years after starting antiretroviral therapy. The clonotype was recovered from a man aged 25 to 40 with HIV. The rearrangement uses TRBV28 and TRBJ1-3, with D unclear. CDR3 loop: CASSFPATTLVSGNTIYF. DNA of the CDR3: TGTGCCAGCAGTTTTCCCGCGACAACGTTGGTCTCTGGAAACACCATATATTTT.